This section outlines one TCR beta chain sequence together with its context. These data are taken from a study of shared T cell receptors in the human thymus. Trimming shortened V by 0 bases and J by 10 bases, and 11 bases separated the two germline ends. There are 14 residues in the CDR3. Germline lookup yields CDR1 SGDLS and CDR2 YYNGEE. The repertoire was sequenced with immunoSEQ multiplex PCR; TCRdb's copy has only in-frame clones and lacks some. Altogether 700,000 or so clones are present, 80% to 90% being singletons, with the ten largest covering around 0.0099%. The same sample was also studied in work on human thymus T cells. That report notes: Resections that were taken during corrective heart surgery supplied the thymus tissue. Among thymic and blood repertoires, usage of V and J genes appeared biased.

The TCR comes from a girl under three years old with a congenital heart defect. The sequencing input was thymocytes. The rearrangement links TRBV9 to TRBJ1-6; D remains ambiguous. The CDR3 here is CASSVAGGRSPLHF. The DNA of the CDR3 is TGTGCCAGCAGCGTAGCGGGTGGAAGGTCACCCCTCCACTTT.